Here is one T cell receptor (beta chain) with its context. These data belong to a study of blood T cell repertoires in COVID-19. About the study: Specimens from acute and convalescent COVID-19 originated in the United States, Italy and Spain.

Clones were sequenced by immunoSEQ multiplex PCR, and TCRdb holds only the in-frame ones, with some missing. In the table there are 130,000 to 150,000 clones, 85% to 90% of which are singletons. From germline, CDR1 is MDHEN and CDR2 SYDVKM. The CDR3 has 14 amino acids. V was clipped by 6 bases and J by 1 base; unmatched bases: 2. Sequenced input: peripheral blood. The chain employs TRBV28 and TRBJ2-2, with TRBD1 matching over 7 bases. The TCR comes from a woman in her sixties or seventies with active COVID-19. The CDR3 here is CASSPGGNTGELFF. CDR3 bases: TGTGCCAGCAGCCCAGGGGGGAACACCGGGGAGCTGTTTTTT.